This entry lists 9 T cell receptor beta chains sequenced from one sample in a study of blood T cell repertoires in COVID-19. The method was immunoSEQ multiplex PCR; TCRdb's version includes in-frame clones alone and lacks a portion of them. Of hundreds of thousands of clones in the sample, about 88% were seen once. The sequenced sample consisted of PBMCs or T cells enriched from blood (not recorded which). These receptors all come from a woman aged 40 to 49 who had recovered from COVID-19.

The V gene is TRBV18, the J gene TRBJ2-7; the D gene is possibly TRBD1 (7 bases). The length of the CDR3 is 15 residues. Trimming cost V 3 bases and J 7 bases, with 19 bases left between them. CDR1 KGHSH and CDR2 LQKENI come from the germline V gene. CDR3 sequence: CASSPRVEGAGEQYF. For the CDR3, the DNA is TGTGCCAGCTCACCCCGAGTGGAGGGGGCGGGGGAGCAGTACTTC.

The CDR3 coding sequence is TGTGCCAGCAGCGGAGCCGACGGGTCCTACAATGAGCAGTTCTTC. This translates into CASSGADGSYNEQFF. The chain uses TRBV9 and TRBJ2-1; D unclear. The CDR3 covers 15 residues. CDR1 and CDR2 from the germline V gene are SGDLS and YYNGEE. V was clipped by 3 bases and J by 1 base, with 11 bases between them.

The chain joins TRBV6-2 or TRBV6-3 to TRBJ2-1; 11 nucleotides match TRBD1. Germline-derived CDR1 and CDR2 are MNHEY and SVGEGT. This CDR3 has 16 residues. V trimming: 4 bases; J trimming: 6 bases; junction bases outside the gene matches: 8. The CDR3 DNA is TGTGCCAGCAGTTCTGGACAGGGGGCGAGTTTCAATGAGCAGTTCTTC. Translating it yields CASSSGQGASFNEQFF.

This clone was seen only a few times. The chain employs TRBV10-3 and TRBJ2-1; 8 bases align to TRBD2. CDR1 and CDR2 (germline): ENHRY, SYGVKD. V was pared by 3 bases and J by 5 bases, with 6 bases of the junction left unmatched. This CDR3 contains 15 residues. CDR3: CAISDKTSGNNEQFF. The CDR3 nucleotides are TGTGCCATCAGTGATAAAACTAGCGGAAACAATGAGCAGTTCTTC.

This chain connects TRBV5-1 to TRBJ2-5; 10 bases are shared with TRBD2. In germline, CDR1 is SGHRS, CDR2 YFSETQ. The V segment lost 2 bases and the J segment 4 bases; nucleotides outside the gene matches: 2. The CDR3 totals 14 residues. For the CDR3, the DNA is TGCGCCAGCAGCTTAGGGACTAGCGTAGAGACCCAGTACTTC. Translating it yields CASSLGTSVETQYF.

The rearrangement joins TRBV7-3 to TRBJ1-1; D perhaps matches TRBD1 (5 bases). Trimming cost V 5 bases and J 1 base, with 14 bases left between them. CDR1 is SGHTA and CDR2 is FQGTGA in the germline V gene. This CDR3 is 15 amino acids long. CDR3 DNA: TGTGCCAGCAGCCTGGGGCCAAAAGGGAACACTGAAGCTTTCTTT. Protein sequence: CASSLGPKGNTEAFF.

The chain employs TRBV27 and TRBJ2-2; 7 bases agree with TRBD2. CDR3 length equals 14 residues. Germline lookup yields CDR1 MNHEY and CDR2 SMNVEV (reference sequence). The V and J ends lost 0 bases and 7 bases, in that order; junction bases with no gene match: 2. The CDR3 coding sequence is TGTGCCAGCAGTTTATCCGTAGCGGGCGGGGAGCTGTTTTTT. Translated, it gives CASSLSVAGGELFF.

The chain couples TRBV19 to TRBJ2-7; 11 bases match TRBD2. Germline CDR1 reads LNHDA; CDR2 reads SQIVND (reference sequence). The CDR3 is made up of 16 amino acids. V lost 5 bases to trimming and J lost 6 bases; unmatched junction nucleotides: 12. The CDR3 is CASSVFTSGSYREQYF. CDR3 sequence (DNA): TGTGCCAGTAGTGTGTTTACTAGCGGGAGTTATCGCGAGCAGTACTTC.

This chain connects TRBV7-9 to TRBJ1-2; D is uncertain. The CDR3 loop spans 11 amino acids. Germline CDR1 and CDR2: SEHNR and FQNEAQ (reference sequence). V lost 4 bases, J lost 8 bases, and 8 bases lay in between. The CDR3 is CASSSPVGYTF. The CDR3 DNA is TGTGCCAGCAGCTCCCCTGTGGGCTACACCTTC.